This TCR beta chain was found in a study of cytomegalovirus exposure and HLA in healthy donors. The CDR3 extends over 12 amino acids. Looked up from germline, CDR1 is MNHEY and CDR2 is SMNVEV (reference sequence). V shed 8 bases and J shed 4 bases, with 11 bases lying between them. With respect to this clone: Antigen: not known.

Clones were read by immunoSEQ multiplex PCR, and TCRdb kept only the in-frame ones, dropping some. The sample consists of 250,000 to 300,000 clones, nearly 90% of them appearing once. Notes on the study in general: Per published reports, the classifier diagnosed cytomegalovirus status with high specificity and sensitivity.

The specimen sequenced was PBMCs. The rearrangement uses TRBV27 and TRBJ1-2, with a possible D match to TRBD1 (5 bases). The receptor was isolated from a woman between 18 and 29 years old in good health and CMV-seronegative. CDR3 sequence (DNA): TGTGCCAGCGCTTCGGGGGGCTATGGCTACACCTTC. Protein sequence: CASASGGYGYTF.